This passage covers 10 T cell receptor beta chains from one sample sequenced in a study of PD-1 blockade in classical Hodgkin lymphoma. Stated time point: cycle 4 day 1 (C4D1), after more than 5 weeks of nivolumab. Relapses following autologous stem cell transplantation were seen in all patients, with brentuximab vedotin exposure varying. TCRdb's copy holds only in-frame clones and misses some; the assay was immunoSEQ multiplex PCR. The sample has 100,000 or so clones, approximately 90% seen once. The specimen was peripheral blood mononuclear cells (PBMCs), collected before the fourth cycle of nivolumab. The source is a human donor with classical Hodgkin lymphoma.

The chain couples TRBV5-1 to TRBJ1-1; D is ambiguous. The CDR3 runs 13 residues. V was shortened by 2 bases and J by 2 bases, with 7 bases between the two germline ends. Per germline, CDR1 SGHRS and CDR2 YFSETQ. CDR3 sequence reads: CASSFNRNTEAFF. Written as DNA, the CDR3 is TGCGCCAGCAGCTTTAACAGAAACACTGAAGCTTTCTTT. The entire variable domain, with the rest obtained from reference TRBV5-1 and TRBJ1-1, is as follows: KAGVTQTPRYLIKTRGQQVTLSCSPISGHRSVSWYQQTPGQGLQFLFEYFSETQRNKGNFPGRFSGRQFSNSRSEMNVSTLELGDSALYLCASSFNRNTEAFFGQGTRLTVV.

This chain joins TRBV11-3 and TRBJ2-7; maybe TRBD1 (5 bases). The CDR3 has 13 residues. With 5 bases removed from V and 1 base from J, the gap between germline ends came to 9 bases. Germline V CDR1 and CDR2: SGHNT, YENEEA. CDR3 sequence reads: CASSTGYSYEQYF. CDR3 bases: TGTGCCAGCAGCACAGGATATTCCTACGAGCAGTACTTC.

V gene TRBV5-1 combines with J gene TRBJ1-2, with TRBD1 matching over 8 bases. V gave up 0 bases and J gave up 7 bases; unmatched junction bases: 8. Looked up from germline, CDR1 is SGHRS and CDR2 is YFSETQ. This CDR3 has 15 amino acids. The CDR3 is CASSLAGGRGPGYTF. CDR3 coding DNA: TGCGCCAGCAGCTTGGCCGGGGGCAGGGGGCCTGGCTACACCTTC.

V usage is TRBV27 and J usage is TRBJ2-1; tentatively, D is TRBD2 (6 bases). The germline CDR1 and CDR2 sequences are MNHEY and SMNVEV (reference sequence). The V end lost 8 bases, the J end lost 5 bases, and 10 bases lay between the germline ends. The CDR3 has 12 residues. The DNA for the CDR3 is TGTGCCAGCGGGGACTCACACAATGAGCAGTTCTTC. Translating gives CASGDSHNEQFF.

The chain employs TRBV5-4 and TRBJ2-1; D is uncertain. Germline lookup yields CDR1 SGHNT and CDR2 YYREEE (reference sequence). V was shortened by 6 bases and J by 7 bases, with 11 bases between the two germline ends. This CDR3 has 12 amino acids. The CDR3 bases are TGTGCCAGCACCGTGGTCGGGAATGAGCAGTTCTTC. Encoded protein: CASTVVGNEQFF.

This chain uses TRBV21-1 with TRBJ1-2. TRBV21-1 is classified as a pseudogene. The CDR3 has 14 residues. In DNA, the CDR3 is TGTGCCAGCATCTTCCGGGCGGGATTCTATGGCTACACCTTC. This sequence encodes CASIFRAGFYGYTF.

The count of this clone is one. As DNA, the CDR3 is TGTGCCAGCAGCTTTATGGCGGGCTCCTACAATGAGCAGTTCTTC. This sequence encodes CASSFMAGSYNEQFF. The V and J genes are TRBV7-9 and TRBJ2-1, with D possibly matching TRBD2 (5 bases). CDR1 SEHNR and CDR2 FQNEAQ come from the germline V gene (reference sequence). The V end was cut by 3 bases, the J end by 0 bases, with 9 bases between. The CDR3 is made up of 15 amino acids.

This rearrangement joins TRBV14 to TRBJ1-2; D gene unclear. Germline-derived CDR1 and CDR2 are SGHDN and FVKESK. Deletions cut 1 base from V and 7 bases from J, with 10 bases between. The CDR3 runs 13 residues. As DNA, the CDR3 is TGTGCCAGCAGCCAAGTGAGGGAAAGTGGCTACACCTTC. Protein product: CASSQVRESGYTF.

The chain carries TRBV19 and TRBJ2-1; a weak D match, TRBD1 (6 bases). The CDR3 length is 15 residues. Trimming took 5 bases from V and 7 from J, leaving 18 bases between them. CDR1 and CDR2 from the germline V gene are LNHDA and SQIVND (reference sequence). The chain's CDR3 is CASSPTGPGLNEQFF. CDR3 nucleotides: TGTGCCAGTAGTCCGACAGGCCCCGGTCTGAATGAGCAGTTCTTC.

The CDR3 protein is CARSFSGPANYGYTF. The CDR3 nucleotides read TGTGCCAGAAGCTTCTCTGGCCCTGCTAACTATGGCTACACCTTC. The chain recombines TRBV5-3 with TRBJ1-2; D is unclear. TRBV5-3 counts as an open reading frame of uncertain function. CDR3 length equals 15 residues. V was clipped by 2 bases and J by 0 bases, with 11 bases between them.